This T cell receptor beta chain was observed in a study of blood T cells in healthy people across ages. A sample-barcoded 5' primer and a J-beta primer mix were used in a second PCR of roughly 7 to 11 cycles. Via MiXCR, TCRdb re-called the 5' RACE reads, giving one row per CDR3 protein. The sample carries about 780,000 distinct CDR3 sequences, around 24% recorded once. The length of the CDR3 is 14 residues. CDR1 DFQATT and CDR2 SNEGSKA come from the germline V gene (reference sequence). The V end was cut by 3 bases, the J end by 3 bases, with 11 bases between. The same data also contributed to another study, on T cells of mothers and their children. That source notes: It was found that thymic selection shapes TCR recombination output similarly in related and unrelated pairs.

Sequencing was carried out using blood. The V gene is TRBV20-1, the J gene TRBJ1-4; TRBD1 is a possible D gene (6 bases). This receptor was taken from a boy aged 10-17 years in good health. The CDR3 loop is CSASDRQPNEKLFF. The CDR3 bases are TGCAGTGCTAGTGACAGGCAACCTAATGAAAAACTGTTTTTT.